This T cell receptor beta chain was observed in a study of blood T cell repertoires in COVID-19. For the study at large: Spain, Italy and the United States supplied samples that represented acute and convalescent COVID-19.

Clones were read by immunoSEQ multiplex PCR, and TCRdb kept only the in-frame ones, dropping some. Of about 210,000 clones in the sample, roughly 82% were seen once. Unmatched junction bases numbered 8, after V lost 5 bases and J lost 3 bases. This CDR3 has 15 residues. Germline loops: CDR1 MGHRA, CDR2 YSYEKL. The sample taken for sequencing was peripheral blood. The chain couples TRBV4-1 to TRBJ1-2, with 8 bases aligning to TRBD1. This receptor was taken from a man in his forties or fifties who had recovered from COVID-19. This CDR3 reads CASSWTGRSDYGYTF. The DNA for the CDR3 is TGCGCCAGCAGCTGGACAGGGAGAAGTGACTATGGCTACACCTTC.